Below are 8 T cell receptor beta chains sequenced from a single sample in a study of blood T cell repertoires in COVID-19. Only in-frame clones appear in the TCRdb table, and some are missing; sequencing was by immunoSEQ multiplex PCR. The sample includes more than 200,000 clones, 85% to 90% of them seen just once. The sample taken for sequencing was PBMCs or T cells enriched from blood (not recorded which). These receptors all come from a woman in her twenties or thirties who had recovered from COVID-19.

The rearrangement joins TRBV7-6 to TRBJ2-5; 8 nucleotides align to TRBD1. J was trimmed by 4 bases and V by 0 bases; bases with no gene match: 4. CDR3 length equals 15 residues. Germline V CDR1 and CDR2: SGHVS, FNYEAQ. The CDR3 bases are TGTGCCAGCAGCTTAGCGGACAGGGAGGTAGAGACCCAGTACTTC. Protein product: CASSLADREVETQYF.

V gene TRBV2 combines with J gene TRBJ1-4, with a possible D match to TRBD1 (6 bases). CDR3 length equals 13 residues. Trimming stripped 5 bases from V and 7 bases from J, with 11 bases between. The V gene's germline CDR1 is SNHLY and CDR2 FYNNEI. CDR3 protein: CASSQGGGEKLFF. CDR3 nucleotide sequence: TGTGCCAGCAGTCAAGGGGGGGGTGAAAAACTGTTTTTT.

The CDR3 DNA is TGTGCCAGCAGCGCAGGGGACAGGTACAATGAGCAGTTCTTC. It codes for CASSAGDRYNEQFF. The V gene is TRBV9, the J gene TRBJ2-1; the match to TRBD1 covers 8 bases. J lost 4 bases, V lost 3 bases, and 3 bases had no gene match. Germline CDR1 and CDR2: SGDLS and YYNGEE. The CDR3 contains 14 residues.

This sequence joins TRBV7-2 and TRBJ2-7; 14 positions agree with TRBD2. Germline trimming cut 4 bases from V and 11 bases from J; bases unmatched to any gene: 16. The CDR3 is 17 residues long. Germline V gives CDR1 SGHTA, CDR2 FQGNSA. The CDR3 reads CASSSNRPGLAGVGEYF. Here the CDR3 DNA reads TGTGCCAGCAGCTCTAACCGACCGGGACTAGCGGGAGTAGGCGAGTACTTC.

The gene calls are TRBV21-1 and TRBJ2-7; the table's D call, TRBD2, has no DNA check behind it. TRBV21-1 counts as a pseudogene. This CDR3 is built from 19 residues. The DNA for the CDR3 is TGTGCCAGCAGCAAAGGACTAGCGGCCCTCCTGGATCTACGGGGCGAGCAGTACTTC. Protein sequence: CASSKGLAALLDLRGEQYF.

J is TRBJ2-2 and V is TRBV2; 14 bases are shared with TRBD2. V dropped 5 bases and J dropped 5; count of bases not matched to a gene: 1. Looked up from germline, CDR1 is SNHLY and CDR2 is FYNNEI. The CDR3 is made up of 15 amino acids. The CDR3 nucleotides are TGTGCCAGCAGTCGACTAGCGGGAGGGACCGGGGAGCTGTTTTTT. The encoded protein is CASSRLAGGTGELFF.

The V gene is TRBV18, the J gene TRBJ2-5; D is unclear. V was shortened by 5 bases and J by 2 bases, with 3 bases between the two germline ends. This CDR3 has 11 amino acids. Germline V gene sequence: CDR1 KGHSH, CDR2 LQKENI. As DNA, the CDR3 is TGTGCCAGCTCATCACAAGAGACCCAGTACTTC. This gives the protein CASSSQETQYF. Drawing the rest from reference TRBV18 and TRBJ2-5, the complete variable domain is NAGVMQNPRHLVRRRGQEARLRCSPMKGHSHVYWYRQLPEEGLKFMVYLQKENIIDESGMPKERFSAEFPKEGPSILRIQQVVRGDSAAYFCASSSQETQYFGPGTRLLVL.

CDR3: CAISDYRGQSNQPQHF. CDR3 DNA sequence: TGTGCCATCAGTGACTACAGGGGGCAAAGCAATCAGCCCCAGCATTTT. This rearrangement joins TRBV10-3 to TRBJ1-5; 9 bases agree with TRBD1. The trim removed 3 bases at V and 1 base at J, leaving 4 bases unmatched. The CDR3 length is 16 residues. Germline V lookup: CDR1 ENHRY, CDR2 SYGVKD.